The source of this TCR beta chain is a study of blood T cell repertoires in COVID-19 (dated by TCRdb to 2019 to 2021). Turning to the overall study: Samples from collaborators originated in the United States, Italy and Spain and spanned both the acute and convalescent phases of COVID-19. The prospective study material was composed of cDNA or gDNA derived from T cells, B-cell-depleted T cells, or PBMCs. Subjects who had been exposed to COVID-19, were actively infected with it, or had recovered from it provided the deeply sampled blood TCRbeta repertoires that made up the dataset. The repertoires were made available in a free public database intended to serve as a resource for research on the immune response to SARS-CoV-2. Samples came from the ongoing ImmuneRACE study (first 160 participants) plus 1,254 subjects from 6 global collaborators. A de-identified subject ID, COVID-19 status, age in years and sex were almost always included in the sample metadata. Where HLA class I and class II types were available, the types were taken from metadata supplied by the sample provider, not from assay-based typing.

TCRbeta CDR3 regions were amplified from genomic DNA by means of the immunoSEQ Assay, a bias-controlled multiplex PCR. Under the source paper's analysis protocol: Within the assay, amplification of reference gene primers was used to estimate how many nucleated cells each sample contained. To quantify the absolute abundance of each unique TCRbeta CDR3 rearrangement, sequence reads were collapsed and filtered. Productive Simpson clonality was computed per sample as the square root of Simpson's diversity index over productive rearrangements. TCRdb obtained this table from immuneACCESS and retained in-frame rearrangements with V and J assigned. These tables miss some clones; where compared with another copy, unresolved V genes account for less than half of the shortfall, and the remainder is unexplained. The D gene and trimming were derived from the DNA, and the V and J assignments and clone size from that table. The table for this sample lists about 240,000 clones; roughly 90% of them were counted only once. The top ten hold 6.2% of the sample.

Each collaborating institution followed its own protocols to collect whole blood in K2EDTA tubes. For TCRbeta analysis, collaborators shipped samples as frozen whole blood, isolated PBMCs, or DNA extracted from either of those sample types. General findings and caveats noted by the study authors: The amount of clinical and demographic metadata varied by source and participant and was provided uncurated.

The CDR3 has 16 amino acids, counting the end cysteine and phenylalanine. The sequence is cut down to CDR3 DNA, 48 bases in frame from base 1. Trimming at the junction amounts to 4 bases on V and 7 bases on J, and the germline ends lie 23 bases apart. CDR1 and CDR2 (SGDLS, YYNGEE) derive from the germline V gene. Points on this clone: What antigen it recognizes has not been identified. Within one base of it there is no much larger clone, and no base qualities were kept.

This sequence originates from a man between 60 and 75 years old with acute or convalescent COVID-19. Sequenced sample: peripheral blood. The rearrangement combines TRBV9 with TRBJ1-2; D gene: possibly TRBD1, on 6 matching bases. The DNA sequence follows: TGTGCCAGCAGCCGTAGGAATGGGGGCGAGATCGGTGGCTACACCTTC. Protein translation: CASSRRNGGEIGGYTF.